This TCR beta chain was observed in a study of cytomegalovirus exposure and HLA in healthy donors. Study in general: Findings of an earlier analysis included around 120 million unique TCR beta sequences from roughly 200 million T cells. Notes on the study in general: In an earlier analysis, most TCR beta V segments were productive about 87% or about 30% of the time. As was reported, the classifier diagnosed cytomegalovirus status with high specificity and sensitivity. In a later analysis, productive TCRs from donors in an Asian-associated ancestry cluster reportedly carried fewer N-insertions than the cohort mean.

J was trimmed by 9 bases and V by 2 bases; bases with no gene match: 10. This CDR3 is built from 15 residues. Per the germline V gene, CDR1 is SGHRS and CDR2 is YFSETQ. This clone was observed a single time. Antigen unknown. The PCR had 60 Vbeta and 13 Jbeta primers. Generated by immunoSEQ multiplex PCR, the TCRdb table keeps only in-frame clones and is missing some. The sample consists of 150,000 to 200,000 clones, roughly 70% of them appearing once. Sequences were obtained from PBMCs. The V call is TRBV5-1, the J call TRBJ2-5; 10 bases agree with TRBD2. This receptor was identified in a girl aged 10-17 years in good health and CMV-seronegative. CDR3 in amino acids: CASSFSSGGLQAQYF. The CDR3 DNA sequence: TGCGCCAGCAGCTTCTCTAGCGGGGGCCTACAGGCCCAGTACTTC.